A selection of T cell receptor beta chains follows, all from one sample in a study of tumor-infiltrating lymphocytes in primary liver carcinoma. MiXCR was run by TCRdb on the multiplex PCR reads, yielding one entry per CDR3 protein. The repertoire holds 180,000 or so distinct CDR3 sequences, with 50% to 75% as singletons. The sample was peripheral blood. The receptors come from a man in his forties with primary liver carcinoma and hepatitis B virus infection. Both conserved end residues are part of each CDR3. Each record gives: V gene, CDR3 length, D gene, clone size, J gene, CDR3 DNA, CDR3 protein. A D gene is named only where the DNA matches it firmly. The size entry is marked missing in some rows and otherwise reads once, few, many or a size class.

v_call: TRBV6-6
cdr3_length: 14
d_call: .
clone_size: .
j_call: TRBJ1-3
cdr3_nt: TGTGCCAGCACCTCCCGCAACTCTGGAAACACCATATATTTT
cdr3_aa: CASTSRNSGNTIYF

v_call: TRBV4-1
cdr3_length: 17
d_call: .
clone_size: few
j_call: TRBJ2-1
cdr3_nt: TGCGCCAGCAGCCCAATTGGTGGACTATACACCTACAATGAGCAGTTCTTC
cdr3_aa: CASSPIGGLYTYNEQFF

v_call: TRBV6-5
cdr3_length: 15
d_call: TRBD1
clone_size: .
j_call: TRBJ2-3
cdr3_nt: TGTGCCAGCAGTCCCGTGACAGGGGGCACAGATACGCAGTATTTT
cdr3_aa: CASSPVTGGTDTQYF

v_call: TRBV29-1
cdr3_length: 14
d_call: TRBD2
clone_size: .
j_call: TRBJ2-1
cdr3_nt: TGCAGCGCTGGACTAGGCCCCCCGTACAATGAGCAGTTCTTC
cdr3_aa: CSAGLGPPYNEQFF

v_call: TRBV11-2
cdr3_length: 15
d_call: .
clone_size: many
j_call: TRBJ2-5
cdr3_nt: TGTGCCAGCAGCTTCACACCCCCCCCCCAAGAGACCCAGTACTTC
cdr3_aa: CASSFTPPPQETQYF

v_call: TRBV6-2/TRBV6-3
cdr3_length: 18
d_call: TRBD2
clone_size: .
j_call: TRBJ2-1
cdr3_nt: TGTGCCAGCAGTTACATCACCTTAGCGGGAGAGAGCTACAATGAGCAGTTCTTC
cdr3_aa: CASSYITLAGESYNEQFF

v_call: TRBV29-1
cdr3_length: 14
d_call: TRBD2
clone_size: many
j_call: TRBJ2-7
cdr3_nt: TGCAGCGTGAGACTAGCGTTGAGCTCCTACGAGCAGTACTTC
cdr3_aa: CSVRLALSSYEQYF

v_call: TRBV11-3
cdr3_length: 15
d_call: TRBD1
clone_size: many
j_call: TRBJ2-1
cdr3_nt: TGTGCCAGCAGCTTGGGACAGGGGGTCGGCAATGAGCAGTTCTTC
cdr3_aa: CASSLGQGVGNEQFF

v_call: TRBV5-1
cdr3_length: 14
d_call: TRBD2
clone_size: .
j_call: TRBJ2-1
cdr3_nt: TGCGCCAGCAGCTTAGCGGGAAGGGTCAATGAGCAGTTCTTC
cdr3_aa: CASSLAGRVNEQFF

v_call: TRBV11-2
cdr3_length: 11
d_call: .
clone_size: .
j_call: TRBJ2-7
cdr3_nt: TGTGCCAGCATCTTGCCGGGAGTCCGGTACTTC
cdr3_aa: CASILPGVRYF

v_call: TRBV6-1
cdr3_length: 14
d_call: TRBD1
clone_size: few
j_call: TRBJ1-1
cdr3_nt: TGTGCCAGCAGAACCCAGGGGGCTTCCACTGAAGCTTTCTTT
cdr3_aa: CASRTQGASTEAFF

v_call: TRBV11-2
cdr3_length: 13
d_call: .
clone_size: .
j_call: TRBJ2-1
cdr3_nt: TGTGCCAGCAGCTTAGGAGGGTACGATGAGCCGTTCTTC
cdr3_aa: CASSLGGYDEPFF

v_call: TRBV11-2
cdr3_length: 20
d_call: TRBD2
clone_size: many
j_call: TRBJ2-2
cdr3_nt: TGTGCCAGCAGCTCACTACGGTCCCGATCTAGCGGAACTGGCACCGGGGAGCTGTTTTTT
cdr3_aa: CASSSLRSRSSGTGTGELFF

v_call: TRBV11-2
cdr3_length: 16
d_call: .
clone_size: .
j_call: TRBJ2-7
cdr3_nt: TGTGCCAGCAGCCCCCGACAGGAGAGTGGCACCTACGAGCAGTACTTC
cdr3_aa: CASSPRQESGTYEQYF

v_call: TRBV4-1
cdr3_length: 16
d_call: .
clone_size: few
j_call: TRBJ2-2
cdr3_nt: TGCGCCAGCAGCCGGAACCTACAGGTGAACACCGGGGAGCTGTTTTTT
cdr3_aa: CASSRNLQVNTGELFF

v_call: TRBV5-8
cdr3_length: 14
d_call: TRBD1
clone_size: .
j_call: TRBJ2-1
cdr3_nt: TGTGCCAGCAGCTCGGGACAGGGCGGGGGTGAGCAGTTCTTC
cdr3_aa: CASSSGQGGGEQFF

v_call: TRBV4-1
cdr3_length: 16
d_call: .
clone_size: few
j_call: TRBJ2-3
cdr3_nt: TGCGCCAGCAGCCAAGATCGGGGGGCGCGCACAGATACGCAGTATTTT
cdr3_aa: CASSQDRGARTDTQYF

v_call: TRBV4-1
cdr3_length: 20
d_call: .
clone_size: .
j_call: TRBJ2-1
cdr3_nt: TGCGCCAGCAGCCAATTCCTCCCGGGGTCCGACCTGCTGCCCTACAATGAGCAGTTCTTC
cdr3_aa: CASSQFLPGSDLLPYNEQFF